This T cell receptor (beta chain) was captured by sequencing in a study of T cell responses to AZD1222 COVID-19 vaccine. Study-level background: Doses given second, at about 4 or about 12 weeks, were pooled. Study-wide findings and caveats: Seropositive AZD1222 recipients at baseline numbered only five to seven.

Turning to this clone: Its matching antigen is unknown.

This CDR3 contains 15 residues. The V and J ends lost 1 base and 1 base respectively, with 11 bases between them. In germline, CDR1 is LGHNA, CDR2 YSLEER. Generated by immunoSEQ multiplex PCR, the TCRdb table keeps only in-frame clones and is missing some. Here the sample spans 120,000 to 150,000 clones, more than 85% being singletons. The specimen was peripheral blood, collected on day 0 of AZD1222 vaccination. This chain joins TRBV4-3 and TRBJ2-7; D remains ambiguous. The sequence was obtained from an adult in good health. In DNA, the CDR3 is TGCGCCAGCAGCCAAGGGTTGCACGGGTCCTACGAGCAGTACTTC. It codes for CASSQGLHGSYEQYF.